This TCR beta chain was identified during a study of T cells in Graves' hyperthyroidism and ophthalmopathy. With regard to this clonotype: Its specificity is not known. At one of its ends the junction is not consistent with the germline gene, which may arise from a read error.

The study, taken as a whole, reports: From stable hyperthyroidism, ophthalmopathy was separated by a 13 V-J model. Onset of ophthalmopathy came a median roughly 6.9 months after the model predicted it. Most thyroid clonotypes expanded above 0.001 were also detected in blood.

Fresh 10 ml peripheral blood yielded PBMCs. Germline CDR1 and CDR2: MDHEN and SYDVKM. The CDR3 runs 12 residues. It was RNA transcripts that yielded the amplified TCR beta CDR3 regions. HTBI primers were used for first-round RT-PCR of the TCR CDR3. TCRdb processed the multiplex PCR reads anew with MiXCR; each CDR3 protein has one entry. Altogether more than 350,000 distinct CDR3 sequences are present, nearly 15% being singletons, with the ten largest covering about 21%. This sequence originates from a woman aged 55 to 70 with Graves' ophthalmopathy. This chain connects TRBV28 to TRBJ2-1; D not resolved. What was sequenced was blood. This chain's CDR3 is CASSLRYNEQSF. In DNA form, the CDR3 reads TGTGCCAGCAGTCTCCGGTACAATGAGCAGTCCTTC.